This T cell receptor (beta chain) appears in the sequencing data of a study of cytomegalovirus exposure and HLA in healthy donors. Overall study: From HLA-typed donors, an early data release held tens of millions of unique TCRs.

Study conclusions and caveats: In an earlier analysis, about 87% or about 30%: the productive usage of most TCR beta V segments.

Remarks on this clone: Antigen unknown.

After removal of 0 bases from V and 10 bases from J, the junction contained 7 bases not matched to a gene. This CDR3 spans 17 amino acids. The germline V gene encodes CDR1 SGHVS and CDR2 FQNEAQ. PCR involved 60 Vbeta and 13 Jbeta primers. Repertoires were generated with immunoSEQ multiplex PCR, while TCRdb's copy carries only in-frame clones and drops some. Altogether 75,000 to 95,000 clones are present, 85% to 90% being singletons, with the ten largest covering about 2.5%. V is TRBV7-8 and J is TRBJ1-6; 12 bases agree with TRBD1. This clonotype was obtained from a man younger than 35 in good health and CMV-seronegative. The sample was PBMCs. The CDR3 is CASSLATPGTGGSPLHF. In DNA, the CDR3 is TGTGCCAGCAGCTTAGCTACTCCCGGGACAGGGGGCTCACCCCTCCACTTT.